Shown below are 8 T cell receptor beta chains from a single sample sequenced in a study of tumor-infiltrating lymphocytes in localized non-small cell lung cancer. TCRdb keeps only in-frame clones here, not all; method: immunoSEQ multiplex PCR. The table has over 10,000 clones, about 76% seen once. Sequencing was performed on uninvolved lung tissue not adjacent to the tumor. The receptors were gathered from a human donor with non-small cell lung cancer.

This clone was recorded a few times. V usage is TRBV5-1 and J usage is TRBJ1-2; D is unresolved. The CDR3 has 15 amino acids. Germline loops: CDR1 SGHRS, CDR2 YFSETQ. Trimming shortened V by 0 bases and J by 4 bases, and 13 bases separated the two germline ends. CDR3 amino acids: CASSLDVWAGYGYTF. In DNA, the CDR3 is TGCGCCAGCAGCTTGGATGTTTGGGCAGGCTATGGCTACACCTTC. Filled out from reference TRBV5-1 and TRBJ1-2, the complete variable domain reads KAGVTQTPRYLIKTRGQQVTLSCSPISGHRSVSWYQQTPGQGLQFLFEYFSETQRNKGNFPGRFSGRQFSNSRSEMNVSTLELGDSALYLCASSLDVWAGYGYTFGSGTRLTVV.

The chain uses TRBV27 and TRBJ2-7; TRBD1 matches at 10 bases. Germline CDR1 MNHEY, CDR2 SMNVEV (reference sequence). Germline trimming cut 9 bases from V and 6 bases from J; bases unmatched to any gene: 8. The CDR3 runs 13 residues. The CDR3 region has the DNA TGTGCCAGTTGGGACAGGGGATCTTCCGAGCAGTACTTC. Translated, it gives CASWDRGSSEQYF.

This clone was seen a handful of times. V gene TRBV7-2 combines with J gene TRBJ2-7; D gene ambiguous. Trimming removed 3 bases from V and 6 bases from J, with 9 bases in between. The CDR3 covers 12 residues. CDR1 and CDR2 from the germline V gene are SGHTA and FQGNSA. CDR3 region: CASSFGRTEQYF. DNA for the CDR3: TGTGCCAGCAGCTTTGGAAGGACCGAGCAGTACTTC.

CDR3 region: CSVGFVGLNTEAFF. In DNA form, the CDR3 reads TGCAGCGTTGGTTTCGTTGGGTTGAACACTGAAGCTTTCTTT. The V gene is TRBV29-1, the J gene TRBJ1-1; D gene unclear. The CDR3 length is 14 residues. Trimming cost V 4 bases and J 0 bases, with 12 bases left between them. Germline V gives CDR1 SQVTM, CDR2 ANQGSEA. The whole variable domain, remainder taken from reference TRBV29-1 and TRBJ1-1, is SAVISQKPSRDICQRGTSLTIQCQVDSQVTMMFWYRQQPGQSLTLIATANQGSEATYESGFVIDKFPISRPNLTFSTLTVSNMSPEDSSIYLCSVGFVGLNTEAFFGQGTRLTVV.

The genes are TRBV10-3 and TRBJ1-5, with unresolved D. This CDR3 has 14 residues. V lost 2 bases, J lost 7 bases, and 12 bases lay in between. Per germline, CDR1 ENHRY and CDR2 SYGVKD. In DNA form, the CDR3 reads TGTGCCATCAGTGAGGGGAAGTACTACCAGCCCCAGCATTTT. It yields the protein CAISEGKYYQPQHF.

The rearrangement links TRBV28 to TRBJ1-1; 11 nucleotides line up with TRBD1. Germline CDR1 MDHEN, CDR2 SYDVKM. V was clipped by 6 bases and J by 5 bases; unmatched bases: 17. This CDR3 contains 18 residues. The CDR3 coding sequence is TGTGCCAGCAGACTACCTAGAAGGACAGGGGGCCATAATACTGAAGCTTTCTTT. This translates into CASRLPRRTGGHNTEAFF.

This clone has just a few counts. The chain joins TRBV6-5 to TRBJ1-2, with D possibly matching TRBD1 (6 bases). V lost 2 bases and J 5 bases, leaving 15 bases between the germline ends. Per the germline V gene, CDR1 is MNHEY and CDR2 is SVGAGI. This CDR3 spans 15 amino acids. The CDR3 DNA is TGTGCCAGCAGTTACGCCACCGGGACATCGTATGGCTACACCTTC. It specifies CASSYATGTSYGYTF.

V usage is TRBV6-5 and J usage is TRBJ2-2, with TRBD1 identical over 7 bases. CDR1 is MNHEY and CDR2 is SVGAGI in the germline V gene. CDR3 length: 14 residues. The V segment lost 9 bases and the J segment 0 bases; nucleotides outside the gene matches: 4. CDR3 in amino acids: CASAGTANTGELFF. CDR3 in DNA: TGTGCCAGTGCCGGGACAGCGAACACCGGGGAGCTGTTTTTT.